This TCR beta chain is drawn from a study of blood T cell repertoires in COVID-19 (TCRdb year 2020). Background on the whole study: Collaborator samples came from the United States, Italy and Spain and covered acute and convalescent phases of COVID-19. The material from the prospective study consisted of cDNA or gDNA derived from T cells, B-cell-depleted T cells, or PBMCs. Subjects who had been exposed to COVID-19, were actively infected with it, or had recovered from it provided the deeply sampled blood TCRbeta repertoires that made up the dataset. The repertoires were made available in a free public database intended to serve as a resource for research on the immune response to SARS-CoV-2. The samples were drawn from two sources: the first 160 participants of the ongoing ImmuneRACE study, and about 1,300 subjects contributed by 6 global collaborators. Nearly every sample came with metadata listing a de-identified subject ID, COVID-19 status, age in years and sex. Where available, HLA class I and class II types were taken from metadata supplied by the sample provider and were not determined by assay-based typing.

In the prospective study, participants were about 18 to 100 years old, resided in 24 geographic areas of the United States, and were enrolled through a virtual design. To assign participants to cohorts, the prospective study relied on clinical history that participants themselves reported in a screening survey and a study questionnaire. For ImmuneRACE Cohort 3, a participant was defined as recovered based on two consecutive negative NP/OP PCR tests, clearance by a healthcare professional, or resolution of symptoms. In the prospective study, mobile phlebotomists collected whole blood, serum and a nasopharyngeal or oropharyngeal swab from each participant. Prospective study participants could optionally give additional blood draws and questionnaires over an approximately two-month period. Before DNA extraction, blood samples from the prospective study were shipped at room temperature or frozen. TCRbeta CDR3 regions were amplified from genomic DNA by means of the immunoSEQ Assay, a bias-controlled multiplex PCR. The authors processed their data as follows. The number of nucleated cells in each sample was estimated from the amplification of reference gene primers within the assay. To quantify the absolute abundance of each unique TCRbeta CDR3 rearrangement, sequence reads were collapsed and filtered. For each sample, productive Simpson clonality was calculated as the square root of Simpson's diversity index over productive rearrangements. Held by TCRdb, this immuneACCESS table contains in-frame sequences only and omits some clones. Under half of the omission traces to an unresolved V gene where checked; the cause of the rest is unknown. D and trimming come from the DNA, and the V and J calls and clone size come from that table. The sample has under 350,000 clones on record, around nine tenths of them singletons. Less than 2% of the sample lies in the top ten.

Study-wide findings and limitations: Clinical and demographic metadata were provided uncurated, with the amount varying by source and participant.

The germline V end is reduced by 2 bases and the J end by 0 bases; junction bases left unmatched: 1. There are 15 amino acids in the CDR3, from cysteine to phenylalanine inclusive. Just CDR3 DNA is preserved here, 45 bases in frame from base 1. CDR1 and CDR2 (MNHNY, SVGAGI) derive from the germline V gene (reference sequence). Details on this clone: The specificity of this receptor is unknown. Base qualities were left out, and no much larger clone turns up one base away.

The sequence is built from TRBV6-6 and TRBJ1-1; 9 central nucleotides agree with TRBD1. Sequencing was done on a sample of PBMCs or T cells enriched from blood (not recorded which). This clonotype originated in a woman aged 40-49 years who had recovered from COVID-19. The CDR3: CASSYDRGMNTEAFF. The bases are TGTGCCAGCAGTTACGACAGGGGGATGAACACTGAAGCTTTCTTT.